This T cell receptor (beta chain) was obtained from a study of blood T cell repertoires in COVID-19 (dated by TCRdb to the early 2020s). In terms of the full investigation: Collaborator samples came from the United States, Italy and Spain and covered acute and convalescent phases of COVID-19. The material from the prospective study consisted of cDNA or gDNA derived from T cells, B-cell-depleted T cells, or PBMCs. Subjects who had been exposed to COVID-19, were actively infected with it, or had recovered from it provided the deeply sampled blood TCRbeta repertoires that made up the dataset. The repertoires were made available in a free public database intended to serve as a resource for research on the immune response to SARS-CoV-2. The samples were drawn from the first 160 participants of the ongoing ImmuneRACE study and from 950 to 1,500 subjects provided by 6 global collaborators. Nearly every sample came with metadata listing a de-identified subject ID, COVID-19 status, age in years and sex. Where HLA class I and class II types were available, the types were taken from metadata supplied by the sample provider, not from assay-based typing. On the study overall, not on this receptor specifically: The quantity of clinical and demographic metadata differed by source and by participant and was supplied without curation.

Collaborating institutions collected whole blood in K2EDTA tubes following their own protocols. For TCRbeta analysis, collaborator samples were shipped as frozen whole blood, as isolated PBMCs, or as DNA extracted from either sample type. With regard to this clone: Its cognate antigen has yet to be identified. Base quality data are lacking; no much larger clone is found one base away.

From the cysteine up to the phenylalanine, the CDR3 has a length of 16 residues. Only the CDR3 DNA stays, 48 bases, in frame from base 1. Cut back by 0 bases and 5 bases, the V and J ends lie 14 bases apart. The germline V gene (reference sequence) specifies SEHNR as CDR1 and FQNEAQ as CDR2. The immunoSEQ Assay, a bias-controlled multiplex PCR, was used to amplify TCRbeta CDR3 regions from genomic DNA. From the authors' description of their analysis: The number of nucleated cells in each sample was estimated from the amplification of reference gene primers within the assay. Sequence reads were collapsed and filtered to measure the absolute abundance of every unique TCRbeta CDR3 rearrangement. For each sample, productive Simpson clonality was calculated by taking the square root of Simpson's diversity index across productive rearrangements. Sourced from immuneACCESS, this table was stored by TCRdb with only in-frame sequences that have V and J called. A share of the clones is absent; for the studies checked, an unresolved V gene accounts for under half, and the remainder has no known explanation. V and J calls and clone size are given by that table; D and trimming were obtained from the DNA. The sample table shows roughly 40,000 clones, and around 88% are seen once. The top ten clonotypes cover about 43% of the sample.

This sequence uses TRBV7-9 and TRBJ2-1; TRBD1 might be the D gene, on 6 matching bases. The sequenced sample consisted of peripheral blood. This receptor was taken from a woman older than 75 with active or convalescent COVID-19. The CDR3 is CASSLALWTAHNEQFF. DNA sequence: TGTGCCAGCAGCTTAGCGCTATGGACAGCACACAATGAGCAGTTCTTC.